This entry describes one T cell receptor beta chain. A read error may account for a junction end that differs from germline. Germline V gene data show CDR1 as KGHSH and CDR2 as LQKENI. The CDR3 sequence is 15 residues long. This entry is derived from a study of blood T cell repertoires in COVID-19. Background on the study: T cells, B-cell-depleted T cells, or PBMCs supplied cDNA or gDNA.

Seattle's enrolled individuals joined amid active infection and were then monitored longitudinally. This table comes from immunoSEQ multiplex PCR, and its TCRdb copy is limited to in-frame clones, with some not included. The repertoire holds 330,000 or so clones, with approximately 89% as singletons. Sequencing used peripheral blood. This TCR was recovered from a woman aged 55-70 years with COVID-19, enrolled during active disease. The genes are TRBV18 and TRBJ2-7, with TRBD2 matching over 10 bases. CDR3 residues: CASSPLAGTFYEQYF. The CDR3 DNA follows: TGTGCCAGCTCCCCACTAGCGGGGACATTTTACGAGCAGTACTTC.